Sequencing of this TCR beta chain was carried out in a study of blood T cell repertoires in COVID-19. As for the study in general: Both acute and convalescent COVID-19 samples were obtained from the United States, Italy and Spain.

Participants had their cohort set by participant-reported clinical history. With regard to this clone: One end of the junction is discordant with germline, which a read error may explain.

Per the original data handling: Reference gene primer amplification gave estimated nucleated cell counts. Method: immunoSEQ multiplex PCR; TCRdb's copy keeps in-frame clones and lacks some. V and J calls and clone size are copied from that table; D and trimming were computed from the DNA. The table shows about 410,000 clones, with nearly 90% occurring only once. The source material was PBMCs or T cells enriched from blood (not recorded which). This TCR was sampled from a woman aged 25 to 39 who had recovered from COVID-19.

The CDR3 sequence is CASSLAGGIDEQFF. The CDR3 bases are TGTGCCAGCAGCCTAGCGGGGGGGATAGATGAGCAGTTCTTC. This chain joins TRBV7-2 and TRBJ2-1; 12 bases agree with TRBD2. CDR3 length equals 14 residues. Germline CDR1 reads SGHTA; CDR2 reads FQGNSA. The full variable domain, with the rest looked up from reference TRBV7-2 and TRBJ2-1, is GAGVSQSPSNKVTEKGKDVELRCDPISGHTALYWYRQSLGQGLEFLIYFQGNSAPDKSGLPSDRFSAERTGGSVSTLTIQRTQQEDSAVYLCASSLAGGIDEQFFGPGTRLTVL.